Below, one TCR beta chain is given with its context. Antigen unknown. The V gene's germline CDR1 is DFQATT and CDR2 SNEGSKA (reference sequence). This CDR3 spans 10 amino acids. V gave up 0 bases and J gave up 9 bases, with 5 bases separating them. The sample's treatment: oral pan-JAK inhibitor, 5-10 mg twice daily. This specimen belongs to a study of CD8+ T cells in alopecia areata. Extracted RNA was reverse transcribed, and the resulting cDNA served as sequencing template. Assay used: immunoSEQ multiplex PCR; TCRdb lists only in-frame clones, some missing. The sample lists 80,000 to 95,000 clones; roughly two fifths were seen once. Study observations and caveats: Sequencing of scalp samples also captures resident alphabeta T cells of normal skin. With tofacitinib ongoing, many expanded lesional clones persisted in both scalp and blood. Scalp clonality decreased significantly with tofacitinib, and so did expanded CD8+ clones among the top 100.

This sequence joins TRBV20-1 and TRBJ1-2, with no clear D. The TCR sequence derives from a human donor with alopecia areata. The material sequenced was CD8+ T cells sorted from blood, taken at week 24, from a patient treated with tofacitinib. The CDR3 sequence: CSARDGSYTF. The CDR3 nucleotides are TGCAGTGCTAGAGATGGAAGCTACACCTTC.